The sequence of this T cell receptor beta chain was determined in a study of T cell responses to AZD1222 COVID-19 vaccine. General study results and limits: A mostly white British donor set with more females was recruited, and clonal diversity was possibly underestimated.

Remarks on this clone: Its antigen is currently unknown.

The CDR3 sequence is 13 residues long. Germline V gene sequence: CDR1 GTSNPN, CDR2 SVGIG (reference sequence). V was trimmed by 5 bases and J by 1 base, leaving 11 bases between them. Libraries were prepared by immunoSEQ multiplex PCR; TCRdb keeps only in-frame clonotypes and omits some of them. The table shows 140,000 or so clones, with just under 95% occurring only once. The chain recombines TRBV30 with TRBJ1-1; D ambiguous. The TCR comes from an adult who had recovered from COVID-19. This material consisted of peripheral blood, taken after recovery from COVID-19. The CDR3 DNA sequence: TGTGCCTGGTCATTCCAACCGAACACTGAAGCTTTCTTT. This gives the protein CAWSFQPNTEAFF. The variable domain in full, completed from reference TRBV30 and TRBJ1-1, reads SQTIHQWPATLVQPVGSPLSLECTVEGTSNPNLYWYRQAAGRGLQLLFYSVGIGQISSEVPQNLSASRPQDRQFILSSKKLLLSDSGFYLCAWSFQPNTEAFFGQGTRLTVV.